Presented here are 15 T cell receptor beta chains from one specimen sequenced in a study of T cell repertoires in cytomegalovirus infection. TCRdb analysed the reads with MiXCR anew, one entry per CDR3 protein. The sample yields 150,000 to 200,000 distinct CDR3 sequences, about 21% seen once. Sequencing input: PBMCs. The receptors originated from a human donor in good health (CMV status not recorded). Some clones in this sample may be carry-over from other donors' samples.

This clonotype was seen ten or more times. The chain joins TRBV11-1 to TRBJ2-4; possibly TRBD1 for D (6 bases). Deletions cut 3 bases from V and 3 bases from J, with 12 bases between. The CDR3 spans 15 residues. Germline lookup yields CDR1 SGHAT and CDR2 FQDESV (reference sequence). CDR3 in DNA: TGTGCCAGCAGCTTCCCAGGGGCGGTCAAAAACATTCAGTACTTC. Amino acid sequence: CASSFPGAVKNIQYF.

This chain uses TRBV5-1 with TRBJ1-1, with D unclear. The V gene's germline CDR1 is SGHRS and CDR2 YFSETQ. The germline V and J ends were trimmed by 1 base and 1 base, with 8 bases remaining between them. The CDR3 is 14 amino acids. CDR3 DNA sequence: TGCGCCAGCAGCTTGTCAAGCGCGAACACTGAAGCTTTCTTT. It yields the protein CASSLSSANTEAFF.

This clonotype was seen a few times. The rearrangement links TRBV7-9 to TRBJ2-6, with 9 bases that match TRBD1. Germline loops: CDR1 SEHNR, CDR2 FQNEAQ (reference sequence). CDR3 size: 17 residues. The V segment lost 10 bases and the J segment 0 bases; nucleotides outside the gene matches: 10. CDR3 nucleotides: TGTGCCACCGAAGCCGGGACAGGGACCTCTGGGGCCAACGTCCTGACTTTC. Amino acid sequence: CATEAGTGTSGANVLTF.

The sample holds many counts of this clonotype. The genes are TRBV7-8 and TRBJ2-7; D gene uncertain. Germline CDR1 is SGHVS and CDR2 is FQNEAQ. Trimming stripped 2 bases from V and 6 bases from J, with 17 bases between. The CDR3 runs to 15 residues. The CDR3 region has the DNA TGTGCCAGCAGCTTAATAGGGCAGATCCCCGCCGAGCAGTACTTC. Translating gives CASSLIGQIPAEQYF.

This clonotype came up many times. The chain couples TRBV14 to TRBJ1-5, with no clear D. With 7 bases removed from V and 4 bases from J, the gap between germline ends came to 5 bases. From germline, CDR1 is SGHDN and CDR2 FVKESK. The CDR3 sequence is 11 residues long. As DNA, the CDR3 is TGTGCCAGCACGGATAATCAGCCCCAGCATTTT. Amino acids: CASTDNQPQHF.

This clonotype was seen more than once but under ten times. V usage is TRBV11-3 and J usage is TRBJ2-3; tentatively, D is TRBD2 (5 bases). The CDR3 is 13 amino acids. The V and J ends lost 5 bases and 5 bases respectively, with 11 bases between them. Germline loops: CDR1 SGHNT, CDR2 YENEEA. The CDR3 DNA reads as TGTGCCAGCAGCGCGCGGGCTGGAGATACGCAGTATTTT. Its protein product is CASSARAGDTQYF.

In this sample, this clonotype turned up many times. The chain couples TRBV11-2 to TRBJ2-1, with D possibly being TRBD2 (6 bases). Trimming removed 1 base at V and 4 bases at J, with 11 bases between. The CDR3 has 15 residues. CDR1 SGHAT and CDR2 FQNNGV come from the germline V gene. The chain's CDR3 is CASSLGVAEYNEQFF. CDR3 sequence (DNA): TGTGCCAGCAGCTTAGGGGTAGCGGAGTACAATGAGCAGTTCTTC.

The rearrangement joins TRBV10-3 to TRBJ2-7, with D possibly matching TRBD1 (6 bases). Germline CDR1 and CDR2: ENHRY and SYGVKD. The CDR3 contains 13 residues. V was pared by 6 bases and J by 3 bases, with 12 bases between. The CDR3 bases are TGTGCCATCAGGGCACAGGGTGTCTACGAGCAGTACTTC. Translation gives CAIRAQGVYEQYF.

This clonotype was seen many times. The chain combines TRBV7-2 with TRBJ2-5; 8 nucleotides line up with TRBD2. V was pared by 5 bases and J by 4 bases, with 9 bases of the junction left unmatched. The CDR3 has 15 residues. Germline CDR1 and CDR2: SGHTA and FQGNSA. CDR3 protein: CASSTGLALRETQYF. The CDR3 region has the DNA TGTGCCAGCAGCACCGGACTAGCCCTGAGAGAGACCCAGTACTTC.

This clonotype was seen ten or more times. The chain uses TRBV7-3 and TRBJ2-3, with 14 bases aligning to TRBD2. This CDR3 comprises 19 residues. CDR1 is SGHTA, CDR2 FQGTGA, per germline. Trimming took 5 bases from V and 4 from J; bases not matched to a gene: 14. CDR3 loop: CASSPRGGLAGVLADTQYF. The CDR3 nucleotides are TGTGCCAGCAGCCCCCGGGGGGGACTAGCGGGAGTACTTGCAGATACGCAGTATTTT.

The sample holds many counts of this clonotype. V is TRBV7-8 and J is TRBJ2-5; TRBD1 is a possible D gene (6 bases). The ends were cut back, 1 base at V and 1 base at J, with 10 bases in the middle. The V gene's germline CDR1 is SGHVS and CDR2 FQNEAQ. This CDR3 is built from 15 residues. The CDR3 protein is CASSLGDRSQETQYF. DNA of the CDR3: TGTGCCAGCAGCTTAGGCGACAGGAGCCAAGAGACCCAGTACTTC. The full variable domain, with the rest looked up from reference TRBV7-8 and TRBJ2-5, is GAGVSQSPRYKVAKRGQDVALRCDPISGHVSLFWYQQALGQGPEFLTYFQNEAQLDKSGLPSDRFFAERPEGSVSTLKIQRTQQEDSAVYLCASSLGDRSQETQYFGPGTRLLVL.

This clonotype was seen at least ten times. The genes are TRBV4-1 and TRBJ2-1; D call uncertain. Germline loops: CDR1 MGHRA, CDR2 YSYEKL. V was shortened by 1 base and J by 0 bases, with 10 bases between the two germline ends. The CDR3 spans 16 residues. The CDR3 loop reads CASSQVLLSSYNEQFF. CDR3 nucleotides: TGCGCCAGCAGCCAAGTTCTACTGAGCTCCTACAATGAGCAGTTCTTC.

This clonotype was detected only a few times. CDR3 region: CASIQGVGANVLTF. The DNA of the CDR3 is TGTGCCAGTATACAGGGGGTAGGGGCCAACGTCCTGACTTTC. This chain connects TRBV19 to TRBJ2-6, with 8 bases identical to TRBD1. V was pared by 7 bases and J by 4 bases, with 3 bases of the junction left unmatched. Germline V gene sequence: CDR1 LNHDA, CDR2 SQIVND (reference sequence). The CDR3 loop spans 14 amino acids.

This clonotype was seen at least ten times. This chain connects TRBV7-8 to TRBJ2-1; 7 bases are a match to TRBD2. Per germline, CDR1 SGHVS and CDR2 FQNEAQ. The length of the CDR3 is 15 residues. V lost 6 bases, J lost 6 bases, and 11 bases stayed unmatched. CDR3 coding DNA: TGTGCCAGCAGGTGGGGGGGGGGGAGGTCCAATGAGCAGTTCTTC. This codes for CASRWGGGRSNEQFF. Based on the CDR3 plus reference TRBV7-8 and TRBJ2-1, the full variable domain is GAGVSQSPRYKVAKRGQDVALRCDPISGHVSLFWYQQALGQGPEFLTYFQNEAQLDKSGLPSDRFFAERPEGSVSTLKIQRTQQEDSAVYLCASRWGGGRSNEQFFGPGTRLTVL.

The chain couples TRBV6-8 to TRBJ1-1; 7 positions agree with TRBD1. CDR1 is MNHGY, CDR2 SAAAGT, per germline. This CDR3 spans 12 amino acids. The trim removed 10 bases at V and 7 bases at J, leaving 9 bases unmatched. CDR3 sequence: CAINRRTGEAFF. The CDR3 DNA is TGTGCCATCAATAGGCGGACAGGTGAAGCTTTCTTT.